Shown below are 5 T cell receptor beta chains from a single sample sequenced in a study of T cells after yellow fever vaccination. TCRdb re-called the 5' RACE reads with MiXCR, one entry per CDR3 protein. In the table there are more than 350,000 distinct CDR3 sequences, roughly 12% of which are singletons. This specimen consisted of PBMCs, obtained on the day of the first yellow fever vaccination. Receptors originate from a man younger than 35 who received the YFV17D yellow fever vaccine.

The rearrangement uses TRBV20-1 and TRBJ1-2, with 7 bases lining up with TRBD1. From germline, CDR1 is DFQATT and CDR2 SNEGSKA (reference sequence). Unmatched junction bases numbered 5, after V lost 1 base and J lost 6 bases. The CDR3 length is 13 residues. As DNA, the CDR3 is TGCAGTGCTAGAGTCGGAGGGGGCAATGGCTACACCTTC. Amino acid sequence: CSARVGGGNGYTF.

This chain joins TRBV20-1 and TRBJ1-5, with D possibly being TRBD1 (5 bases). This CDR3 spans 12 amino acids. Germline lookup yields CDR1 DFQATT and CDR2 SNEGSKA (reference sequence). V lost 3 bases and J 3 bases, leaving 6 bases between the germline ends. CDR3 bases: TGCAGTGCTAGGGACAACAATCAGCCCCAGCATTTT. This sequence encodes CSARDNNQPQHF.

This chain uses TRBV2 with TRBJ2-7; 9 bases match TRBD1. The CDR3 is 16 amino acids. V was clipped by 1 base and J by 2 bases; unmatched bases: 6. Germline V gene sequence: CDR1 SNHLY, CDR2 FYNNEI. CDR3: CASSEGLGDRAYEQYF. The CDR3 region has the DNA TGTGCCAGCAGTGAAGGATTAGGGGACAGGGCCTACGAGCAGTACTTC.

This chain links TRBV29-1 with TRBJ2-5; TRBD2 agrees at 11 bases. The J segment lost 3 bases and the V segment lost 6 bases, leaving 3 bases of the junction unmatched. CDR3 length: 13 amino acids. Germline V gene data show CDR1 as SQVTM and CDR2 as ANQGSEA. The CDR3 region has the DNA TGCAGCGTCGTACTAGCGGGGGAAGAGACCCAGTACTTC. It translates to CSVVLAGEETQYF.

This CDR3 is CASSLGNLGGPLHF. In DNA form, the CDR3 reads TGTGCCAGCAGTTTGGGAAACCTTGGGGGACCCCTCCACTTT. The chain carries TRBV6-2 or TRBV6-3 and TRBJ1-6; weak D call: TRBD1 (5 bases). The CDR3 contains 14 residues. Germline V lookup: CDR1 MNHEY, CDR2 SVGEGT. V gave up 4 bases and J gave up 12 bases, with 16 bases separating them.